This T cell receptor beta chain was sequenced during a study of blood T cell repertoires in COVID-19. The wider study: T cells, B-cell-depleted T cells, or PBMCs supplied cDNA or gDNA.

Method: immunoSEQ multiplex PCR; TCRdb's copy keeps in-frame clones and lacks some. This table has about 300,000 clones, around 90% appearing once. Germline V CDR1 and CDR2: MNHNY, SVGAGI (reference sequence). The CDR3 contains 13 residues. The ends were cut back, 7 bases at V and 6 bases at J, with 13 bases in the middle. The receptor comes from a man in his 60s who had recovered from COVID-19. This chain uses TRBV6-6 with TRBJ1-5; the D gene is possibly TRBD1 (5 bases). The sequenced material came from PBMCs or T cells enriched from blood (not recorded which). CDR3 DNA sequence: TGTGCCAGCACCGGAGGGGCTAGTCAGCCCCAGCATTTT. It specifies CASTGGASQPQHF.